This TCR beta chain was captured by sequencing in a study of cytomegalovirus exposure and HLA in healthy donors. The PCR used 60 Vbeta and 13 Jbeta primers. Libraries were prepared by immunoSEQ multiplex PCR; TCRdb keeps only in-frame clonotypes and omits some of them. Among approximately 65,000 clones listed, 60% to 70% were seen once. This CDR3 has 15 amino acids. Trimming stripped 1 base from V and 5 bases from J, with 9 bases between. CDR1 and CDR2 (germline): SGHTA, FQGNSA. Study results and caveats: The authors later linked a missense DCLRE1C variant to TCR beta V- and J-gene trimming. Most subjects had HLA-A and HLA-B alleles reportedly predicted accurately by TCR beta sequences. Per a later analysis, HLA-associated TCR beta chains showed more clonal expansion than other, equally common TCR beta chains.

Regarding this clone: As yet, its antigen is unknown.

This clonotype was sampled from a man aged 40-55 years in good health and CMV-seropositive. Sample: PBMCs. The rearrangement joins TRBV7-2 to TRBJ1-6; D is possibly TRBD1 (5 bases). The CDR3 is CASSLEAGNNSPLHF. The CDR3 coding sequence is TGTGCCAGCAGCTTAGAGGCAGGGAATAATTCACCCCTCCACTTT.